Shown below are 4 T cell receptor beta chains from a single sample sequenced in a study of T cells in Graves' hyperthyroidism and ophthalmopathy. RNA transcripts were the template for amplifying TCR beta CDR3 regions. HTBI primers were the set used in a first-round RT-PCR of the TCR CDR3. One entry per CDR3 protein, called by TCRdb with MiXCR from the multiplex PCR reads. The profile covers approximately 510,000 distinct CDR3 sequences, with around 21% appearing a single time and about 26% taken by the ten largest. Sequencing input: blood. The receptors were sampled from a man in his late teens or twenties with Graves' hyperthyroidism.

This clonotype has a count of ten or more. The chain has TRBV7-9 and TRBJ2-5; unclear D gene. CDR1 is SEHNR, CDR2 FQNEAQ, per germline (reference sequence). This CDR3 is built from 14 residues. Trimming removed 1 base at V and 3 bases at J, with 9 bases between. CDR3 coding DNA: TGTGCCAGCAGCTTAGGGTGGTTTGAAGAGACCCAGTACTTC. Residues: CASSLGWFEETQYF.

Only a few counts were recorded for this clonotype. The rearrangement links TRBV11-1 to TRBJ1-5; 7 positions agree with TRBD1. This CDR3 has 16 residues. Trimming removed 1 base from V and 0 bases from J; junction bases left unmatched: 3. Germline assignment: CDR1 SGHAT and CDR2 FQDESV (reference sequence). CDR3 sequence reads: CASSLGGTDSNQPQHF. CDR3 bases: TGTGCCAGCAGCTTAGGTGGGACAGATAGCAATCAGCCCCAGCATTTT.

V is TRBV18 and J is TRBJ2-7; 9 positions agree with TRBD2. From germline, CDR1 is KGHSH and CDR2 LQKENI. Trimming removed 6 bases from V and 2 bases from J; junction bases left unmatched: 11. The CDR3 runs 16 residues. The CDR3 DNA reads TGTGCCAGCTCCCCTTGGGGACTAGCTAGGCCCTACGAGCAGTACTTC. Its translation is CASSPWGLARPYEQYF.

This clonotype occurred many times. J is TRBJ2-7 and V is TRBV30; TRBD1 aligns across 10 bases. CDR1 GTSNPN and CDR2 SVGIG come from the germline V gene (reference sequence). The CDR3 is 11 residues long. The V segment lost 5 bases and the J segment 5 bases; nucleotides outside the gene matches: 0. The CDR3 spells CAWGQGDEQYF. The CDR3, as DNA: TGTGCCTGGGGACAGGGGGACGAGCAGTACTTC.